This TCR beta chain was sequenced during a study of lymphopenia after photon versus proton radiotherapy. Study observations and caveats: Authors raise, but do not show, better survival with proton therapy.

Clones were read by immunoSEQ multiplex PCR, and TCRdb kept only the in-frame ones, dropping some. The sample holds some 15,000 clones, around 85% seen once. In its sample, this clone is large. Its target is unknown. This CDR3 region has 14 residues. The V gene lost 4 bases and the J gene lost 5 bases, with 12 bases spanning the gap. The germline CDR1 and CDR2 sequences are SGHRS and YFSETQ. V usage is TRBV5-1 and J usage is TRBJ2-2; D perhaps matches TRBD1 (6 bases). The TCR sequence derives from a woman aged 55-70 years with cholangiocarcinoma. Some clones in this sample may be carry-over from other donors' samples. This specimen consisted of peripheral blood, obtained from a patient treated with proton-based radiotherapy. The CDR3 spells CASSRDTETGELFF. CDR3 in DNA: TGCGCCAGCAGCAGGGACACGGAAACCGGGGAGCTGTTTTTT.